One sample yielded the 4 T cell receptor beta chains listed below, sequenced in a study of blood T cells in healthy people across ages. For the second PCR, which ran for about 6 to 11 cycles, a sample-barcoded 5' primer and a J-beta primer mix were used. One entry per CDR3 protein results from TCRdb running MiXCR on the 5' RACE reads. Altogether approximately 810,000 distinct CDR3 sequences are present, under 35% being singletons, with the ten largest covering 17%. Sample: blood. These receptors were collected from a woman aged 80 or older in good health.

Many counts were recorded for this clonotype. The chain combines TRBV5-1 with TRBJ1-4; 9 nucleotides agree with TRBD1. Germline V gives CDR1 SGHRS, CDR2 YFSETQ. The junction had 11 bases not matched to a gene; V was cut back by 4 bases and J by 7 bases. This CDR3 comprises 16 residues. The CDR3 sequence is CASSREAQGAGEKLFF. Written as DNA, the CDR3 is TGCGCCAGCAGCCGAGAAGCACAGGGGGCTGGTGAAAAACTGTTTTTT. Based on the CDR3 plus reference TRBV5-1 and TRBJ1-4, the full variable domain is KAGVTQTPRYLIKTRGQQVTLSCSPISGHRSVSWYQQTPGQGLQFLFEYFSETQRNKGNFPGRFSGRQFSNSRSEMNVSTLELGDSALYLCASSREAQGAGEKLFFGSGTQLSVL.

V and J are TRBV20-1 and TRBJ2-3; D perhaps matches TRBD2 (5 bases). Germline assignment: CDR1 DFQATT and CDR2 SNEGSKA (reference sequence). Trimming stripped 3 bases from V and 2 bases from J, with 12 bases between. There are 14 residues in the CDR3. CDR3 in DNA: TGCAGTGCTAGGGGTCTAGCTAACACAGATACGCAGTATTTT. Translated: CSARGLANTDTQYF.

This clonotype was seen once. This may be a read error: a much more frequent sequence differs by one nucleotide. CDR3 region: CASSLYYSPPHF. CDR3 in DNA: TGTGCCAGCAGTCTCTACTATTCACCCCCCCACTTT. The chain carries TRBV6-2 or TRBV6-3 and TRBJ1-6; D not resolved. Germline lookup yields CDR1 MNHEY and CDR2 SVGEGT. CDR3 length equals 12 residues.

The CDR3 sequence is CASSLGALGETQYF. The DNA for the CDR3 is TGCGCCAGCAGCTTGGGGGCATTGGGAGAGACCCAGTACTTC. The chain joins TRBV5-1 to TRBJ2-5; D gene uncertain. From germline, CDR1 is SGHRS and CDR2 YFSETQ. The CDR3 is made up of 14 amino acids. Between the trimmed V and J ends, which lost 0 bases and 4 bases, there was a span of 10 bases.